Listed below are T cell receptor beta chains from one sample, sequenced in a study of T cells in Graves' hyperthyroidism and ophthalmopathy. Using its own MiXCR run on the multiplex PCR reads, TCRdb lists one record per CDR3 protein. This table holds over 550,000 distinct CDR3 sequences, approximately 15% found once. The material sequenced was blood. These receptor sequences come from a woman under 30 with Graves' hyperthyroidism. Both conserved end residues are part of each CDR3. D genes are given only for firm matches. Only part of the rows carry a size: once, few, many, or a class if the clone is expanded.

CDR3aa,CDR3nt,abundance,d_gene,v_gene,j_gene
CASQRGAGVNSPLHF,TGTGCCAGCCAGAGGGGAGCAGGGGTCAATTCACCCCTCCACTTT,NA,NA,TRBV11-2,TRBJ1-6
CASSKKSNIGGTHYNEQFF,TGTGCCAGCAGCAAAAAATCCAATATAGGCGGGACCCACTACAATGAGCAGTTCTTC,many,NA,TRBV7-9,TRBJ2-1
CASPGSGGEETQYF,TGTGCCAGTCCCGGTAGCGGGGGGGAAGAGACCCAGTACTTC,few,TRBD2,TRBV6-1,TRBJ2-5
CSARPRLQKGQGTEAFF,TGCAGTGCTAGACCGAGGTTACAAAAAGGGCAGGGGACTGAAGCTTTCTTT,many,NA,TRBV20-1,TRBJ1-1
CASSWRSGNTIYF,TGTGCCAGTAGTTGGAGGTCTGGAAACACCATATATTTT,NA,NA,TRBV19,TRBJ1-3
CASSAPDRGPETQYF,TGTGCCAGCAGCGCCCCGGACAGGGGGCCGGAGACCCAGTACTTC,many,TRBD1,TRBV9,TRBJ2-5
CASTQLHGPVSGNTIYF,TGTGCCAGCACCCAACTACACGGACCGGTCTCTGGAAACACCATATATTTT,NA,NA,TRBV11-2,TRBJ1-3
CASSSRTSGGNEQYF,TGTGCCAGCAGCTCCCGGACTAGCGGGGGGAACGAGCAGTACTTC,many,TRBD2,TRBV7-9,TRBJ2-7
CASSGRGLAASTDTQYF,TGTGCCAGCAGTGGACGAGGACTAGCGGCTAGCACAGATACGCAGTATTTT,many,TRBD2,TRBV2,TRBJ2-3
CASFSPSGPTDTQYF,TGTGCCAGTTTCTCTCCCTCAGGCCCCACAGATACGCAGTATTTT,NA,NA,TRBV6-8,TRBJ2-3
CSVRRDPSADTQYF,TGCAGCGTGCGTCGGGACCCCTCCGCAGATACGCAGTATTTT,NA,NA,TRBV29-1,TRBJ2-3
CASSPGASNEQYF,TGTGCCAGCTCACCCGGGGCTTCGAACGAGCAGTACTTC,many,NA,TRBV18,TRBJ2-7
CASSYSPGTISHF,TGTGCCAGCAGTTACTCGCCCGGGACAATATCACATTTT,NA,NA,TRBV6-6,TRBJ1-5
CASSQESSGSEQYF,TGTGCCAGCAGCCAAGAATCTAGCGGGAGCGAGCAGTACTTC,few,TRBD2,TRBV4-2,TRBJ2-7
CASSRRQGPYGYTF,TGTGCCAGCAGCCGCCGACAGGGACCCTATGGCTACACCTTC,NA,TRBD1,TRBV3-1,TRBJ1-2
CASRVDTGELFF,TGTGCCAGCAGAGTGGACACCGGGGAGCTGTTTTTT,many,NA,TRBV28,TRBJ2-2
CASSAPGQDGYEQYF,TGTGCCAGCAGTGCCCCGGGACAGGATGGCTACGAGCAGTACTTC,many,TRBD1,TRBV6-1,TRBJ2-7
CASTWTAPGELFF,TGTGCCAGCACTTGGACAGCCCCCGGGGAGCTGTTTTTT,many,NA,TRBV2,TRBJ2-2
CASSFPDPDEQFF,TGTGCCAGCAGCTTCCCTGACCCCGATGAGCAGTTCTTC,many,NA,TRBV11-2,TRBJ2-1
CASSLTAGVVEQFF,TGTGCCAGCAGCCTGACAGCGGGAGTGGTTGAGCAGTTCTTC,NA,TRBD2,TRBV6-1,TRBJ2-1
CASSLGGGNAQHF,TGTGCCAGCAGCTTAGGGGGAGGGAATGCCCAGCATTTT,NA,NA,TRBV7-6,TRBJ1-5
CASSQEGGSYEQYF,TGTGCCAGCAGCCAGGAGGGGGGTAGCTACGAGCAGTACTTC,many,NA,TRBV11-2,TRBJ2-7
CASSTDRDGNQPQHF,TGTGCCAGCAGTACAGACAGGGACGGCAATCAGCCCCAGCATTTT,many,TRBD1,TRBV6-2/TRBV6-3,TRBJ1-5
CASSEVAGRARETQYF,TGTGCCAGCAGTGAAGTAGCCGGGAGGGCCAGGGAGACCCAGTACTTC,many,TRBD2,TRBV6-1,TRBJ2-5
CASSPPGQFGYGYTF,TGTGCCAGCTCACCCCCGGGACAGTTTGGGTATGGCTACACCTTC,many,TRBD1,TRBV18,TRBJ1-2
CASSLDATGRDQPQHF,TGCGCCAGCAGCTTGGACGCGACAGGGAGGGATCAGCCCCAGCATTTT,many,TRBD1,TRBV5-1,TRBJ1-5
CASRRTGTGTYEQYF,TGTGCCAGCAGACGTACCGGGACAGGGACCTACGAGCAGTACTTC,few,TRBD1,TRBV7-9,TRBJ2-7
CASSRTAANEKLFF,TGTGCCAGCAGTCGGACAGCAGCTAATGAAAAACTGTTTTTT,NA,NA,TRBV7-2,TRBJ1-4
CASSPHDGSPYNEQFF,TGTGCCAGCAGTCCCCATGACGGGAGTCCCTACAATGAGCAGTTCTTC,many,NA,TRBV28,TRBJ2-1
CATSALALPNKQYF,TGTGCCACCAGTGCGCTAGCGCTTCCTAACAAGCAGTACTTC,few,NA,TRBV24-1,TRBJ2-7
CASSRLQGGAETQYF,TGTGCCAGCAGTAGATTGCAGGGCGGTGCGGAGACCCAGTACTTC,many,NA,TRBV12-3/TRBV12-4,TRBJ2-5
CASSLESGAANEKLFF,TGTGCCAGCAGCCTAGAATCAGGGGCTGCTAATGAAAAACTGTTTTTT,NA,NA,TRBV4-2,TRBJ1-4
CASSLGVAGLNTEAFF,TGCGCCAGCAGCTTGGGGGTGGCAGGTCTGAACACTGAAGCTTTCTTT,NA,NA,TRBV5-1,TRBJ1-1
CASSESVAGGRNEQFF,TGTGCCAGCAGTGAGTCGGTAGCGGGAGGGCGGAATGAGCAGTTCTTC,NA,TRBD2,TRBV28,TRBJ2-1
CASTQPPGLAGFKRTQYF,TGTGCCAGCACCCAACCTCCGGGGCTAGCGGGATTCAAGAGGACCCAGTACTTC,few,TRBD2,TRBV6-2/TRBV6-3,TRBJ2-5
CAINQLTIDFSGTDTQYF,TGTGCCATCAATCAACTAACCATTGATTTTAGCGGCACAGATACGCAGTATTTT,NA,NA,TRBV10-3,TRBJ2-3
CASSLQGEISPLHF,TGTGCCAGCAGCTTACAGGGGGAAATTTCACCCCTCCACTTT,NA,TRBD1,TRBV7-9,TRBJ1-6
CASSLPGTGNTGELFF,TGTGCCAGCAGTTTACCCGGGACAGGGAACACCGGGGAGCTGTTTTTT,few,TRBD1,TRBV28,TRBJ2-2
CAWSGAWDTEAFF,TGTGCCTGGAGTGGCGCTTGGGACACTGAAGCTTTCTTT,NA,NA,TRBV30,TRBJ1-1
CASSPQGTGPGYTF,TGCGCCAGCAGCCCTCAAGGGACAGGGCCTGGCTACACCTTC,NA,TRBD1,TRBV4-1,TRBJ1-2
CASSWQGYYEQYF,TGTGCCAGCAGCTGGCAGGGATACTACGAGCAGTACTTC,NA,NA,TRBV7-3,TRBJ2-7
CATSDREGNNEKLFF,TGTGCCACCAGCGACAGGGAGGGGAATAATGAAAAACTGTTTTTT,NA,TRBD1,TRBV15,TRBJ1-4
CASSFRVLATNEKLFF,TGTGCCAGCAGTTTTAGGGTTCTTGCGACTAATGAAAAACTGTTTTTT,NA,NA,TRBV12-3/TRBV12-4,TRBJ1-4
CASSYSGEVSEQYF,TGTGCCAGCAGTTACTCCGGGGAAGTGAGCGAGCAGTACTTC,few,NA,TRBV6-2/TRBV6-3,TRBJ2-7
CTSSLEQGGTGELFF,TGCACCAGCAGCTTAGAACAGGGAGGCACCGGGGAGCTGTTTTTT,NA,NA,TRBV5-1,TRBJ2-2
CASSIRGQNTEAFF,TGTGCCAGCAGTATCAGGGGTCAGAACACTGAAGCTTTCTTT,few,NA,TRBV25-1,TRBJ1-1
CASRQGRSNSPLHF,TGTGCCAGCAGGCAGGGGCGCAGTAATTCACCCCTCCACTTT,many,NA,TRBV6-1,TRBJ1-6